The sequence of this T cell receptor beta chain was determined in a study of cytomegalovirus exposure and HLA in healthy donors (dated by TCRdb to the late 2010s). Notes on the research overall: In an earlier analysis of under 600 of the donors, about 260 Gb of sequence data and about 110 million unique TCR beta sequences from roughly 190 million T cells were reported. Roughly 300 gigabases of sequencing data and approximately 91 million unique TCR sequences made up an early release that covered several hundred HLA-typed donors. Of the roughly 400 genotyped donors, approximately 83% fell in the genetic ancestry cluster associated with self-reported Caucasian donors. The study was designed to test whether signatures of past pathogen exposure could be identified by cataloging public T cell receptors. The study profiled the T cell repertoires of 500 to 800 subjects by immunosequencing and related them to cytomegalovirus serostatus. In addition to the first cohort of roughly 670 subjects, a separate validation cohort of some 120 different subjects was used. The study combined high-throughput TCR immunosequencing, statistical association of individual TCRs with disease status, and machine learning to predict cytomegalovirus infection status. To study patterns of TCR occurrence, a later analysis re-analyzed previously published TCR beta repertoires from just over 650 donors and added high-resolution HLA genotyping. Rather than drawing on any new phenotypic data, the later analysis identified candidate immune exposures from TCR beta sequences and the way those sequences occurred across donors. To decide whether each TCR beta V gene segment behaved as functional or pseudogenic, an earlier analysis of several hundred of the donors relied on high-throughput TCR beta sequencing. Donor age, sex, ethnicity and CMV serostatus were compiled alongside the repertoire data. A later genetic analysis took genome-wide SNP genotypes for about three fifths of the 666 donors and used that subset as a discovery cohort. All discovery cohort repertoires had been generated using a single sequencing platform. Both class I and class II loci were covered by HLA typing, at four-digit resolution. The number of typed donors differed by locus: about 620-640 for A, B, C, DRB1 and DQB1; some 500 for DQA1; 606 for DPA1; and 400 to 480 for DPB1. Four to six DR-DQ haplotypes were handled as single units for association and clustering, since linkage in the cohort was strong. Across 398 genotyped donors of the cohort, an average of about 250,000 unique TCR beta nucleotide sequences per donor were sequenced, and roughly a sixth of those sequences were non-productive. The paper as a whole reports these results and caveats: In vitro tests confirmed that three of the cytomegalovirus-associated TCR beta chains recognize cytomegalovirus antigens. The 87-base-pair reads could not distinguish some IMGT-functional V segments, including TRBV6-2 and TRBV6-3, so those segments were excluded. According to a later analysis, parvovirus B19, influenza, CMV and Epstein-Barr virus appeared linked to several top co-occurrence clusters. In this cohort, only TCR beta chains were sequenced, and detectable features were limited by the absence of alpha or paired-chain data. In an earlier analysis of around 600 of the donors, most TCR beta V segments were observed in productive rearrangements about 87% or about 30% of the time, broadly matching IMGT annotations. Because HLA typing was missing for some donors at each locus, association tests included only the typed subset. The authors suggested that the approach could potentially be generalized to other disease states and immunological phenotypes. The presence/absence analyses assumed that sequencing depth was roughly uniform across donors, and that assumption may not be true. Most CMV-associated TCR beta chains appeared to be HLA-restricted in a later analysis, and the HLA associations seemed to be driven largely by CMV exposure. Because counts were too low, approximately 18 rarely observed V segments, including chromosome 9 orphons, were excluded from the earlier analysis of 587 of the donors. In both the original and validation cohorts, the classifier was reported to diagnose cytomegalovirus status with high specificity and sensitivity. The only immune exposure information available for the cohort was CMV serostatus. Correlated functional status among segregating V segments might reflect linkage disequilibrium, but an unknown experimental factor could not be ruled out. Strong co-occurrence of HLA alleles, especially DR and DQ, made assigning TCR associations to individual alleles difficult. In a later analysis, HLA-associated TCR beta chains were found to be more clonally expanded and to have lower generation probabilities than equally common non-associated chains. According to a later genetic analysis, donors in an Asian-associated ancestry cluster had fewer N-insertions in productive TCRs than the approximately 630-donor mean. A group of highly shared sequence variants was considered likely to be a technical artifact of the sequencing pipeline. A later genetic analysis associated a missense DCLRE1C variant with V-gene and J-gene trimming of TCR beta chains, and an independent cohort replicated the association. Most TCR sequences were observed very rarely across donors, whereas some public TCRs were present in many individuals. Specific HLA alleles were associated with about 17,000 TCR beta sequences at a false discovery rate of 0.05 in a later analysis. A total of roughly 160 TCR beta chains were listed by the study as associated with cytomegalovirus. According to a later analysis, TCR association rates differed among HLA loci, with DRB1 alleles showing the most associated TCRs and HLA-C alleles showing the fewest. A further reported finding was that TCR beta sequences accurately predicted the HLA-A and HLA-B alleles for most subjects in the first cohort.

A remark on this clone: Its antigen is not yet known. No much larger clone exists at a distance of one base, and base qualities are not known.

CDR1 and CDR2, looked up from the germline V gene (reference sequence), are SEHNR and FQNEAQ. V is trimmed back by 2 bases and J by 5 bases, and the junction contains 6 bases that no gene match accounts for. The CDR3 holds 15 amino acids from the cysteine to the phenylalanine. Just the 45-base CDR3 DNA is kept, in frame starting at base 1. Library preparation employed the immunoSEQ multiplex PCR assay. For the multiplex PCR, a mixture combining 60 forward primers for TCR Vbeta segments and 13 reverse primers for TCR Jbeta segments was used. A multiplex PCR assay on genomic DNA amplified the CDR3 region of rearranged TCR beta genes. Amplified TCR beta libraries were sequenced as 87-base-pair reads on the Illumina HiSeq System. Per the original workflow: A later analysis tallied around 82 million unique TCR beta chains across the 640 or so repertoires, and approximately 11 million of those chains were shared by two or more donors. A nearest-neighbor algorithm error-corrected the raw reads and collapsed the reads into unique sequences, merging closely related sequences to remove PCR and sequencing errors. CDR3 sequences were aligned to IMGT reference sequences to assign V, D and J gene segments. For a sequence to be retained, at least a six-nucleotide match to both a V gene segment and a J gene segment was required. Rearrangements were called productive when the CDR3 lacked stop codons and stayed in frame with V and J; all others were non-productive. Following IMGT convention, CDR3 was defined as the stretch from the second conserved V-encoded cysteine to the conserved J-encoded phenylalanine. The earlier analysis of a few hundred of the donors excluded any sequence lacking an unambiguous match to a single V gene segment. In an earlier analysis of some 590 of the donors, a V segment was called functional when productive rearrangements were above 56.7%, and segregating when the standard deviation between donors exceeded 5%. A statistical classification framework was developed to diagnose cytomegalovirus status using the catalog of TCR beta chain sequences. V and J gene assignment, in a later analysis, came from comparing TCR nucleotide sequences with IMGT/GENE-DB human TR gene sequences. Using the TCRdist pipeline, a later analysis assigned CDR3 sequences along with most-parsimonious VDJ recombination scenarios. In a later analysis, each TCR beta chain was defined by its CDR3 amino acid sequence together with its V-gene family, and reads without a unique V-gene family were excluded. To address suspected cross-contamination and a sequencing artifact, a later analysis removed a few hundred highly shared, low-generation-probability nucleotide sequences. In a later analysis, a clonal expansion index was calculated for each public chain from normalized within-repertoire ranks of inferred template counts. In a later analysis, generation probabilities were computed using a VDJ recombination model fitted to out-of-frame rearrangements, and the results were checked against IGoR. In a later analysis, TCR-TCR, TCR-HLA and TCR-CMV co-occurrence was scored with hypergeometric tests, and a repertoire-size bias correction was applied to TCR pairs. A later analysis estimated false discovery rates by permuting HLA or CMV assignments 20 times. In a later analysis, co-occurring TCRs were grouped using DBSCAN, with TCRdist sequence similarity added in when clustering inside HLA-allele-positive subsets. Repertoires with fewer than 30,000 or more than 120,000 public chains were left out of co-occurrence clustering, as were four to six repertoires with anomalous nucleotide sharing. TCRdb carries this immuneACCESS record with in-frame sequences only. Its versions omit some clonotypes, under half of them owing to an unresolved V gene in the studies checked, with the rest unexplained. D and trimming come from the DNA, and the V and J calls and clone size come from that table. The sample table records 150,000 to 200,000 clones; roughly 81% of these occur just once. More than 2% of the sample is in the top ten clones.

The cohort consisted of some 730 healthy bone marrow donors. At the time of sampling, every cohort member was nominally healthy, though immune exposures that went unrecorded were likely present. The donor tested CMV seropositive, placing the donor among the 250 to 350 seropositive members of the cohort. Each donor provided a peripheral blood sample, and peripheral blood mononuclear cells were used for TCR beta sequencing. The Qiagen DNeasy Blood Extraction Kit was used to extract genomic DNA from the blood cell samples. This TCR was recovered from a man aged 18-30 years in good health and CMV-seropositive. The rearrangement joined TRBV7-9 to TRBJ2-5; a stretch of 9 junction bases matches TRBD1. The specimen sequenced was PBMCs. The bases are TGTGCCAGCAGCTTAAACAGGGGGCGTACGGAGACCCAGTACTTC. This is translated as CASSLNRGRTETQYF.